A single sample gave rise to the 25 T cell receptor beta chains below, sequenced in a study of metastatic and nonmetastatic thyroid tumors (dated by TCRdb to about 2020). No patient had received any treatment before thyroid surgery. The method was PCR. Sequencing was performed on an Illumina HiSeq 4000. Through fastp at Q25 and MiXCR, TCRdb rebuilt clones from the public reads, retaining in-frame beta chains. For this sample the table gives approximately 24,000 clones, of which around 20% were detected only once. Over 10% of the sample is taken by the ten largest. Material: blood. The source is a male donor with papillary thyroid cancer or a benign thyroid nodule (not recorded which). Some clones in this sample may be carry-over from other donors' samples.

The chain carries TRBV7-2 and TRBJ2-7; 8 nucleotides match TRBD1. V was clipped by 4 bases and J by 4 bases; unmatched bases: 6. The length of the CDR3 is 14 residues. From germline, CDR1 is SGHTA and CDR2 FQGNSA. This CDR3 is CASSSRTGRYEQYF. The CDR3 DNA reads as TGTGCCAGCAGCTCACGGACAGGGAGATACGAGCAGTACTTC.

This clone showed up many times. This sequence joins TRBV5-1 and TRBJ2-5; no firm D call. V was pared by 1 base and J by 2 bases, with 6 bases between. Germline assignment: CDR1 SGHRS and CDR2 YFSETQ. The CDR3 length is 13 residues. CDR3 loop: CASSLWPQETQYF. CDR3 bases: TGCGCCAGCAGCTTGTGGCCACAAGAGACCCAGTACTTC.

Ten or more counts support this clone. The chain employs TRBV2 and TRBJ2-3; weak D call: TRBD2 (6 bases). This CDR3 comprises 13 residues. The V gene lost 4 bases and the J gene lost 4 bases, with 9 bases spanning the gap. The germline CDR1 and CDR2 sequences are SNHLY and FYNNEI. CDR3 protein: CASSGGEADTQYF. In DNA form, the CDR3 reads TGTGCCAGCAGTGGTGGGGAGGCAGATACGCAGTATTTT.

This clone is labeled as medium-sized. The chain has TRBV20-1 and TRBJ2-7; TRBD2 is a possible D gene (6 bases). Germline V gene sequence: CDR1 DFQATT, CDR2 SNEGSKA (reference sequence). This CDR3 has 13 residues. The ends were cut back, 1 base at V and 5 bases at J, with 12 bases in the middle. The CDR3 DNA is TGCAGTGCTAGAGCCGGGACTCTTCACGAGCAGTACTTC. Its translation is CSARAGTLHEQYF.

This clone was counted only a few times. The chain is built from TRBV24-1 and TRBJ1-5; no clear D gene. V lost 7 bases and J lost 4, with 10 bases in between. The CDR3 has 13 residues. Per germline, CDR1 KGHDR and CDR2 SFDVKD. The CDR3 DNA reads TGTGCCACCAGCGATCTGGGAAATCAGCCCCAGCATTTT. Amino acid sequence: CATSDLGNQPQHF.

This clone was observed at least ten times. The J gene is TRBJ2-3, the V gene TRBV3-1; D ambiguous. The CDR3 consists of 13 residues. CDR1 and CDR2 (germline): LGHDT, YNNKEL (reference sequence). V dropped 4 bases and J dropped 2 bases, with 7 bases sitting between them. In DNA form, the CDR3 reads TGTGCCAGCAGCCCGCGAGACACAGATACGCAGTATTTT. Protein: CASSPRDTDTQYF.

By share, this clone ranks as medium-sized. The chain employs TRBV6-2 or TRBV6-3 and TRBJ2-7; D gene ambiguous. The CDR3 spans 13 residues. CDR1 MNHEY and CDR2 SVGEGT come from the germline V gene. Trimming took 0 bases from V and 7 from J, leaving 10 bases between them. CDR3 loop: CASSYSEVREQYF. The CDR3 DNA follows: TGTGCCAGCAGTTACTCAGAGGTTAGAGAGCAGTACTTC.

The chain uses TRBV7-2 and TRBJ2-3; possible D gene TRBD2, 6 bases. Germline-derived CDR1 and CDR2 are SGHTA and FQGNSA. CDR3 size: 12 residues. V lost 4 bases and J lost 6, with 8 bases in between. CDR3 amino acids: CASSSGVDTQYF. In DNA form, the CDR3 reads TGTGCCAGCAGCTCGGGAGTTGATACGCAGTATTTT.

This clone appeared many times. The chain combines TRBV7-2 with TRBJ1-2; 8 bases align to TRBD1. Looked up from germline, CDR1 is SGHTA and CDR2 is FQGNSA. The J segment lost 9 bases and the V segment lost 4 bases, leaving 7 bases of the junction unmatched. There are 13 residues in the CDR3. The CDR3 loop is CASSSRDRGSYTF. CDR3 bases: TGTGCCAGCAGCTCCCGAGACAGGGGAAGCTACACCTTC.

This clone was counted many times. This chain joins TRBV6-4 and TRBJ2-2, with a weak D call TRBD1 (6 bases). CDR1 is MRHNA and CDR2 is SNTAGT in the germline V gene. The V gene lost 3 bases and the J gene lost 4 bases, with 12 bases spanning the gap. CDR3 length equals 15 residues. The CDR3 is CASSETGLPTGELFF. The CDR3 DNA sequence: TGTGCCAGCAGTGAAACAGGGCTGCCCACCGGGGAGCTGTTTTTT.

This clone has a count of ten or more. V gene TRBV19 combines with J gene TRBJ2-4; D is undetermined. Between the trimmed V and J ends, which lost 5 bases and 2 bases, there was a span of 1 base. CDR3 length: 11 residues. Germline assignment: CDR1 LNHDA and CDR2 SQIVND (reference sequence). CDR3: CASSSKNIQYF. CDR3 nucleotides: TGTGCCAGTAGTTCCAAAAACATTCAGTACTTC.

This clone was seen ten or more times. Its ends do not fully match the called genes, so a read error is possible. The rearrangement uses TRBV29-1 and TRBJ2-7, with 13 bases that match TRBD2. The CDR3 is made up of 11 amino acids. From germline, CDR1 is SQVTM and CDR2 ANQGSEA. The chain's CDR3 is CSVDGTSGINF. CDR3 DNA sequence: TGCAGCGTTGATGGGACTAGCGGGATCAACTTC.

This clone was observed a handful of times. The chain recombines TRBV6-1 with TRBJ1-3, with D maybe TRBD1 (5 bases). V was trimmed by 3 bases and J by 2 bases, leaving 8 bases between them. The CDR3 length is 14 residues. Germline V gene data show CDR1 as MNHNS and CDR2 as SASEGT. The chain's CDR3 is CASSDEGAGNTIYF. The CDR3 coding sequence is TGTGCCAGCAGTGATGAAGGGGCTGGAAACACCATATATTTT.

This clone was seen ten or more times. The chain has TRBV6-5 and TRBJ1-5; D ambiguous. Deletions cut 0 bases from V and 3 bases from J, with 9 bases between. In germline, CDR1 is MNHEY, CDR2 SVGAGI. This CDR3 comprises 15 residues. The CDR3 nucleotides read TGTGCCAGCAGTTACTCGAAGTCTTCCAATCAGCCCCAGCATTTT. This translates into CASSYSKSSNQPQHF.

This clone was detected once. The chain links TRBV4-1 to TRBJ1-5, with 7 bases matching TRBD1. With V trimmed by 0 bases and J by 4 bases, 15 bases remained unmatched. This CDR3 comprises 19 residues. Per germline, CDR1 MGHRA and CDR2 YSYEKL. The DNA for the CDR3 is TGCGCCAGCAGCCAAGACTGGTCCTCGGCGACAGGGTTAAATCAGCCCCAGCATTTT. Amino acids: CASSQDWSSATGLNQPQHF.

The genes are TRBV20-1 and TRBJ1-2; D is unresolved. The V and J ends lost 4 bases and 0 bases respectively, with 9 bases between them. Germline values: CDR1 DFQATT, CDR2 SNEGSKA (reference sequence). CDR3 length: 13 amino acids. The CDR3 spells CSATGTSNYGYTF. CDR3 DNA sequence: TGCAGTGCTACGGGCACGTCTAACTATGGCTACACCTTC.

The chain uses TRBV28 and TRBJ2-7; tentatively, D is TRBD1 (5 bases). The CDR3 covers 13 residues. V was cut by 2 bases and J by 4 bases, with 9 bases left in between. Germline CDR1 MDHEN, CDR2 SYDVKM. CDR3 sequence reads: CASSLLRVYEQYF. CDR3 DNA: TGTGCCAGCAGTTTACTCAGGGTGTACGAGCAGTACTTC.

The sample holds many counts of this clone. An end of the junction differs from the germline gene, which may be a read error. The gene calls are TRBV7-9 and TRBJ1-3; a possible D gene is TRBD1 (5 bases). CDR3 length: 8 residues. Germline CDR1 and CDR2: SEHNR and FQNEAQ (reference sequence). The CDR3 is CASSPGDF. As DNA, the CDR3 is TGTGCCAGCAGCCCTGGGGACTTT.

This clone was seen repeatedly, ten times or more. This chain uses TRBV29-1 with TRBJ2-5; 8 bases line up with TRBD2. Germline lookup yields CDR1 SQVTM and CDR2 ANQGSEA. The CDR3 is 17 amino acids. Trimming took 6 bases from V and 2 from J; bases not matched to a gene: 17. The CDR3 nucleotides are TGCAGCGTCCCTGTACTTGGGGTAGCGGGGACGCAAGAGACCCAGTACTTC. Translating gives CSVPVLGVAGTQETQYF. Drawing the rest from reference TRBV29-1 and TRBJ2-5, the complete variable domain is SAVISQKPSRDICQRGTSLTIQCQVDSQVTMMFWYRQQPGQSLTLIATANQGSEATYESGFVIDKFPISRPNLTFSTLTVSNMSPEDSSIYLCSVPVLGVAGTQETQYFGPGTRLLVL.

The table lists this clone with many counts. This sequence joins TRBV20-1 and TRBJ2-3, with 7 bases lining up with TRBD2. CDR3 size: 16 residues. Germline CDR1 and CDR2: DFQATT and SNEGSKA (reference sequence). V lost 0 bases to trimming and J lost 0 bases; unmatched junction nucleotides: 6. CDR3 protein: CSARDRDYPSTDTQYF. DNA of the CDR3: TGCAGTGCTAGAGATCGGGACTATCCCAGCACAGATACGCAGTATTTT.

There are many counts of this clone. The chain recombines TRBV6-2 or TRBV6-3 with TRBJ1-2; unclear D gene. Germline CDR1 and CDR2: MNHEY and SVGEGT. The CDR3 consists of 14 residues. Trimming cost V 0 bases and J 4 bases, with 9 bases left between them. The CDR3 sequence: CASSYSIGFYGYTF. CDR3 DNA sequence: TGTGCCAGCAGTTACTCGATAGGATTCTATGGCTACACCTTC.

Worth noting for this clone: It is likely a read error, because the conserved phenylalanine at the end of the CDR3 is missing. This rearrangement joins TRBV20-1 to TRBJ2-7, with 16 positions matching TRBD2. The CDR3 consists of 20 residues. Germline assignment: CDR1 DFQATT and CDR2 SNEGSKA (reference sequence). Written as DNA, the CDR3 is TGCAGCGCTAGAGAACGACGCGGGACTAGCGGGAGGGCTATGTCGCCGGGGCAGTACTTG. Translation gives CSARERRGTSGRAMSPGQYL.

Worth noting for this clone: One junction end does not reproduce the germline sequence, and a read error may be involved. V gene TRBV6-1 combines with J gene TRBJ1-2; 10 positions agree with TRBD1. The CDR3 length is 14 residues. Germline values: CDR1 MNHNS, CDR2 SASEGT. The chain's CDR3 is CASSWGQGPYGYSF. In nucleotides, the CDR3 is TGTGCCAGCAGTTGGGGACAGGGGCCCTATGGATACAGCTTC.

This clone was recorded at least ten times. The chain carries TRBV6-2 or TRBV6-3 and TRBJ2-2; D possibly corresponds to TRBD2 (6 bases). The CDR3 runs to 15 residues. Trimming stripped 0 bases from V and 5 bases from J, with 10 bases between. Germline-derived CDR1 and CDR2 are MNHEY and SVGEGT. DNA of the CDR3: TGTGCCAGCAGTTACTCAGGAGGGGAAACCGGGGAGCTGTTTTTT. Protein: CASSYSGGETGELFF.

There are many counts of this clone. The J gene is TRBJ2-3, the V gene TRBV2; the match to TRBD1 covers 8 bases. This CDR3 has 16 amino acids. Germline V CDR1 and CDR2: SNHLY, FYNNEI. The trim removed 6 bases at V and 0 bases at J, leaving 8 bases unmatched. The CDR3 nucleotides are TGTGCCAGCAGAGGGGGAGCAGGGGGCAGCACAGATACGCAGTATTTT. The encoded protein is CASRGGAGGSTDTQYF.